This record looks at one T cell receptor (beta chain) sequence and its context. Via MiXCR, TCRdb re-called the 5' RACE reads, giving one row per CDR3 protein. The sample records 450,000 to 600,000 distinct CDR3 sequences, about a sixth being singletons. The data were taken from a study of T cells after yellow fever vaccination. The sample consisted of PBMCs, taken 5 to 6 days after the first yellow fever vaccination. This sequence was found in a man aged 18 to 30 who received the YFV17D yellow fever vaccine.

The CDR3 is CASSPFVSGIQPQHF. Written as DNA, the CDR3 is TGTGCCAGCAGCCCTTTCGTCTCGGGTATTCAGCCCCAGCATTTT. The J gene is TRBJ1-5, the V gene TRBV7-2; D is undetermined. This CDR3 region has 15 residues. Germline-derived CDR1 and CDR2 are SGHTA and FQGNSA. The germline V and J ends were trimmed by 5 bases and 6 bases, with 17 bases remaining between them.